This T cell receptor (beta chain) was observed in a study of T cell repertoires in cytomegalovirus infection. About the study: Shared public TCR beta signatures pointed to both CMV infection and a matching HLA type. The study's findings and limits: HLA-C-restricted CMV-specific TCR beta clonotypes were dominant in the ex vivo response.

On this clonotype: Its antigen is not identified.

This CDR3 region has 16 residues. In germline, CDR1 is LNHDA, CDR2 SQIVND (reference sequence). V lost 3 bases, J lost 5 bases, and 6 bases stayed unmatched. TCRdb reprocessed the reads via MiXCR and lists one record per CDR3 protein. The profile shows some 680,000 distinct CDR3 sequences, 35% of them singletons. This receptor was identified in a human donor in good health (CMV status not recorded). Some clones in this sample may be carry-over from other donors' samples. This chain links TRBV19 with TRBJ2-1; 11 positions agree with TRBD2. Input material: PBMCs. CDR3 coding DNA: TGTGCCAGTAGTATTAGCGGGAGGGCCTCGAACAATGAGCAGTTCTTC. Encoded protein: CASSISGRASNNEQFF.